This T cell receptor beta chain was recovered during a study of blood T cells in healthy people across ages. Sample-barcoded 5' priming and a J-beta primer mix drove a second PCR of about 6 to 12 cycles. TCRdb reanalysed the 5' RACE reads using MiXCR and keeps one entry per CDR3 protein. The sample lists 980,000 or so distinct CDR3 sequences, under 50% occurring once. J was trimmed by 4 bases and V by 7 bases; bases with no gene match: 6. Germline V gene sequence: CDR1 DFQATT, CDR2 SNEGSKA (reference sequence). There are 12 residues in the CDR3. The sample comprised blood. This receptor was obtained from a young man in good health. V usage is TRBV20-1 and J usage is TRBJ1-2, with 7 bases identical to TRBD1. CDR3 loop: CSVETGVYGYTF. The CDR3, as DNA: TGCAGTGTTGAAACAGGGGTCTATGGCTACACCTTC.